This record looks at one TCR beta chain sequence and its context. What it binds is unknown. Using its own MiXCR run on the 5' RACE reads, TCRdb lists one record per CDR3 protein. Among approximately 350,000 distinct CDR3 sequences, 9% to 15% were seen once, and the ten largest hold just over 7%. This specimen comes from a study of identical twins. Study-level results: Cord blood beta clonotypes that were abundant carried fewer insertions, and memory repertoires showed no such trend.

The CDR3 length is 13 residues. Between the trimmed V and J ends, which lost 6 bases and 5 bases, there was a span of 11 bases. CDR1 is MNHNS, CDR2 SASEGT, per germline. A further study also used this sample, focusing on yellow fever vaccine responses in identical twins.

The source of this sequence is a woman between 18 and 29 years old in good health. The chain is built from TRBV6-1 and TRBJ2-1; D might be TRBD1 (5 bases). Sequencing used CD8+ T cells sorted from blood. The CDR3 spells CASSRTHNNEQFF. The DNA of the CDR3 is TGTGCCAGCAGCCGGACACATAACAATGAGCAGTTCTTC.